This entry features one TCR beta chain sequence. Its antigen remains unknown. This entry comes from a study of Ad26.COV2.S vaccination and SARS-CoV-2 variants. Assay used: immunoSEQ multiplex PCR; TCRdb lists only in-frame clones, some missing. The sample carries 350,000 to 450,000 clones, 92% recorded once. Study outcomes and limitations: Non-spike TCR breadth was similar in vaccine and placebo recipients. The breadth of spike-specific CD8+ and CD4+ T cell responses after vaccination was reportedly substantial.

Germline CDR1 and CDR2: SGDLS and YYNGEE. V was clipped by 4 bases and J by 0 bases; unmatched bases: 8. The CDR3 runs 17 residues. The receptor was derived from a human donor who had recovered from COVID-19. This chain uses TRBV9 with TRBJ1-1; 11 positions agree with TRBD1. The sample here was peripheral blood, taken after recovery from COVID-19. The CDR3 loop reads CASSLGDRGSLNTEAFF. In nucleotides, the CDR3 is TGTGCCAGCAGCCTTGGGGACAGGGGGTCGCTGAACACTGAAGCTTTCTTT.